This is a list of T cell receptor beta chains from one sample in a study of PD-L1 blockade in urothelial cancer. TCRdb keeps only in-frame clones here, not all; method: immunoSEQ multiplex PCR. The sample lists about 72,000 clones, 70% to 90% occurring once. The sample in question was PBMCs, obtained around atezolizumab (anti-PD-L1) treatment. These receptors were collected from a man aged 60 to 75 with urothelial cancer. Both conserved end residues are part of each CDR3. The order of the fields is D gene, J gene, V gene, clone size, CDR3 DNA, CDR3 protein. The D gene is left open where the match is weak. Clone sizes are given selectively: once, few, many, or a class where the clone is expanded.

TRBD2	TRBJ2-7	TRBV9	-	TGTGCCAGCAGCTACAGGACTAGCGGCTTACCTTACTACGAGCAGTACTTC	CASSYRTSGLPYYEQYF
-	TRBJ1-1	TRBV5-1	-	TGCGCCAGCAGCTCAGGGGCCACCCACCTTAGCCCTGAAGCTTTCTTT	CASSSGATHLSPEAFF
-	TRBJ1-2	TRBV5-6	-	TGTGCCAGCAGCTCGGATCAAAGGCGGGCATCTAACTATGGCTACACCTTC	CASSSDQRRASNYGYTF
-	TRBJ1-5	TRBV7-9	-	TGTGCCAGCAGCTGGGGGGATCAGCCCCAGCATTTT	CASSWGDQPQHF
TRBD2	TRBJ2-1	TRBV7-7	-	TGTGCTAGCAGCTTATCCCCTAGCGGGGATGAGCAGTTCTTC	CASSLSPSGDEQFF
-	TRBJ2-1	TRBV5-1	-	TGCGCCAGCAGCTACGCCACCCAGGGTTACCCCTCCTACAATGAGCAGTTCTTC	CASSYATQGYPSYNEQFF
-	TRBJ1-1	TRBV11-3	-	TGTGCCAGCAGCTACACTAACAGGGTGGGCACTGAAGCTTTCTTT	CASSYTNRVGTEAFF
TRBD2	TRBJ2-1	TRBV4-3	-	TGCGCCAGCAGCCAAGAAGGAAGTGAGCGGGGGGGCGAAATCTATATCGATGAGCAGTTCTTC	CASSQEGSERGGEIYIDEQFF
-	TRBJ1-2	TRBV4-2	once	TGTGCCAGCAGCCAAGATCAGGGGCCCTATGGCTACACCTTC	CASSQDQGPYGYTF
TRBD2	TRBJ2-5	TRBV9	-	TGTGCCAGCGCCGGACGGGGGGGTCGACAGACCCAGTACTTC	CASAGRGGRQTQYF
TRBD2	TRBJ2-2	TRBV27	-	TGTGCCAGCAGTTTAGTTCTAGCGGGGGGGCGAACCGGGGAGCTGTTTTTT	CASSLVLAGGRTGELFF
-	TRBJ1-6	TRBV5-6	-	TGTGCCAGCAGCCCAGGGTTTCGCGCCCTCCACTTT	CASSPGFRALHF
-	TRBJ1-1	TRBV19	-	TGTGCCAGTAGTATGGGGGGGAACACTGAAGCTTTCTTT	CASSMGGNTEAFF
TRBD1	TRBJ1-1	TRBV19	-	TGTGCCAGTAGCGAGACAGGGGGGAGGAACACTGAAGCTTTCTTT	CASSETGGRNTEAFF
-	TRBJ1-4	TRBV7-6	-	TGTGCCAGCAGCCCAACCGAGGATCCCAAACTGTTTTTT	CASSPTEDPKLFF
TRBD1	TRBJ1-1	TRBV5-4	-	TGTGCCAGCAGCCCGCCGGACAGGGCGGTATTAGGGACTGAAGCTTTCTTT	CASSPPDRAVLGTEAFF
-	TRBJ2-5	TRBV14	-	TGTGCCAGCAGCCGCTTCCTAGGAGGGGAGACCCAGTACTTC	CASSRFLGGETQYF
TRBD1	TRBJ2-5	TRBV7-2	-	TGTGCCAGCAGCTCGACAGGGCGGGAGACCCAGTACTTC	CASSSTGRETQYF
-	TRBJ2-7	TRBV4-2	-	TGTGCCAGCGGCACCTCCTACGAGCAGTACTTC	CASGTSYEQYF
-	TRBJ1-1	TRBV9	-	TGTGCCAGCAGCGTAGAGCCGGGACAAAAAGCGGCTTTCTTT	CASSVEPGQKAAFF
-	TRBJ1-5	TRBV9	-	TGTGCCAGCAGCGAACCACTAGATCAGCCCCAGCATTTT	CASSEPLDQPQHF
-	TRBJ1-3	TRBV4-1	-	TGCGCCAGCAGCCAAGGGGAAGGGGCGTCTGGAAACACCATATATTTT	CASSQGEGASGNTIYF
TRBD2	TRBJ2-5	TRBV9	-	TGTGCCAGCAGCCCCGGACTAGCGGGGGGGCCAGAGACCCAGTACTTC	CASSPGLAGGPETQYF
-	TRBJ2-1	TRBV7-2	-	TGTGCCAGCAGCTTAGCCCTTAGCGGCAATGAGCAGTTCTTC	CASSLALSGNEQFF
TRBD2	TRBJ2-7	TRBV27	-	TGTGCCAGCAGTTTGCGTAGCGGGGGACCCTACGAGCAGTACTTC	CASSLRSGGPYEQYF
TRBD1	TRBJ2-7	TRBV2	-	TGTGCCAGCAGTGTAATAACCGGGACAGGGGGCGGCGGGGGCTACGAGCAGTACTTC	CASSVITGTGGGGGYEQYF
TRBD2	TRBJ2-2	TRBV29-1	-	TGCAGCGTAGAATCGACTAGCGGGGGGTTCGGCGGGGAGCTGTTTTTT	CSVESTSGGFGGELFF
TRBD1	TRBJ2-7	TRBV18	-	TGTGCCAGCTCACAAACGGGACAGGGCTACGAGCAGTACTTC	CASSQTGQGYEQYF
-	TRBJ1-1	TRBV6-5	few	TGTGCCAGCACCCTAAACCTGGGGGGTGAAGCTTTCTTT	CASTLNLGGEAFF
TRBD1	TRBJ1-1	TRBV7-6	-	TGTGCCAGCAGCTTAGCGACAGGGGTGGGCACTGAAGCTTTCTTT	CASSLATGVGTEAFF
TRBD1	TRBJ2-7	TRBV30	once	TGTGCCTGGGACCGGGACAGGGGCTACGAGCAGTACTTC	CAWDRDRGYEQYF